This T cell receptor (beta chain) stems from a study of early T cells in non-severe SARS-CoV-2 infection (dated by TCRdb to the early 2020s). For the study in its entirety: TCR sequencing used bulk RNA from unsorted whole blood, so alpha and beta chains could not be paired. Findings and caveats that apply to the study as a whole: VDJdb matching was skewed toward anti-spike CD8 responses, so virus-specific expansions were likely underestimated and private and CD4 specificities were missed.

CDR1 and CDR2, looked up from the germline V gene, are SQVTM and ANQGSEA. CDR3 length: 12 amino acids, cysteine to phenylalanine. Of all the DNA, just the CDR3 is kept, 36 bases in frame from base 1. V loses 8 bases of germline sequence and J loses 1 base, and the interval between the two ends is 12 bases. A case-control design nested within a healthcare worker cohort in London, UK, was used, with weekly nasopharyngeal swab PCR tests and blood sampling performed. Healthcare workers were recruited during the week of the UK lockdown, between 23 and 31 March 2020, and followed weekly for up to roughly 15 weeks. This clonotype was detected ten times or more. What antigen it recognizes has not been identified. Within one base of it there is no much larger clone, and no base qualities were kept. Receptors were amplified or captured by 5' RACE. Instrument on record: NextSeq 500. The TCR library protocol attached unique molecular identifiers to individual cDNA molecules to correct for sequencing error and PCR bias. Both TCR alpha and beta chains were sequenced, and tight co-correlation was observed between alpha and beta sequence abundances in each sample. The published analysis was carried out like this. Decombinator V4 was used to perform V gene, J gene and CDR3 annotation of TCR sequences. Expanded TCRs were defined as changing significantly between any two time points under a Poisson model with p below 0.0001. Abundances of TCRs were expressed as counts per million after normalisation to the total number of TCRs sequenced in each sample. MAIT TCRs were defined by TRAV1-2 paired with TRAJ12, TRAJ20 or TRAJ33, and iNKT TCRs by TRAV10 paired with TRAJ18. VDJdb, accessed on 1 November 2021, was searched for TCRs annotated for CMV, EBV and SARS-CoV-2, and TCRs annotated for more than one antigen were excluded. TCRdb handled the public reads itself, with Q25 trimming in fastp and clone calling in MiXCR, and kept productive beta chains. Each CDR3 protein gets just one entry, which takes the most common genes and DNA from the rows behind it. The V and J calls and clone size come from TCRdb's table, not from the authors' own analysis. The sample yields approximately 70,000 distinct CDR3 sequences; roughly an eighth were counted once. Over 11% of the sample is in the top ten clones.

The source of this sequence is an adult who was a healthcare worker with PCR-confirmed SARS-CoV-2 infection or an uninfected control (not recorded which). Material: whole blood. The chain is made from TRBV29-1 and TRBJ2-7; the D region is possibly TRBD1 or TRBD2, each matching across 5 bases. The base sequence is TGCAGCATCCGGGACGGATCCTACGAGCAGTACTTC. Its translation reads: CSIRDGSYEQYF.